The text below deals with one T cell receptor (beta chain). The antigen remains undetermined. The data originate from a study of graft-versus-host responses after intestinal transplantation. Here immunoSEQ multiplex PCR was the method, and the copy in TCRdb shows in-frame clones only, minus some. Of some 90,000 clones in the sample, about nine tenths were seen once. The CDR3 covers 14 residues. V shed 4 bases and J shed 5 bases, with 14 bases lying between them. Germline CDR1 reads ENHRY; CDR2 reads SYGVKD. V is TRBV10-3 and J is TRBJ1-1; TRBD1 is a possible D gene (5 bases). The material sequenced was unstimulated CD4+ T cells sorted from spleen or lymph node cells, taken before intestinal transplant. This TCR was sampled from a human donor who received an intestinal transplant. This chain's CDR3 is CAISGKGIRTEAFF. CDR3 bases: TGTGCCATCAGTGGTAAGGGGATTCGTACTGAAGCTTTCTTT.